This T cell receptor beta chain originates from a study of blood T cell repertoires in COVID-19. Study-wide background: T cells, B-cell-depleted T cells, or PBMCs provided the cDNA or gDNA that served as material.

Germline values: CDR1 MNHEY, CDR2 SMNVEV (reference sequence). The CDR3 has 19 amino acids. V lost 4 bases, J lost 10 bases, and 26 bases stayed unmatched. As processed by the authors: Amplifying reference gene primers gave estimates of nucleated cell counts. Profiling relied on immunoSEQ multiplex PCR, and the TCRdb table lists in-frame clones only, not all of them. That table is the source of V, J and clone size, and D and trimming were worked out from the DNA. Here the sample spans 200,000 or so clones, around four fifths being singletons. The specimen was peripheral blood. The rearrangement joins TRBV27 to TRBJ2-7, with 9 bases fitting TRBD2. The source is a man aged 55 to 70 with COVID-19, enrolled during active disease. The CDR3 coding sequence is TGTGCCAGCAGTTCAATGCGCGGGAGGGTCGAGCGGGATCCCATAAGACAGTACTTC. It specifies CASSSMRGRVERDPIRQYF.